The T cell receptor beta chain described here comes from a study of blood T cell repertoires in COVID-19 (dated by TCRdb to the early 2020s). Regarding the research as a whole: Samples from collaborators originated in the United States, Italy and Spain and spanned both the acute and convalescent phases of COVID-19. HLA class I and class II types, where available, came from metadata supplied by the sample provider rather than from assay-based typing. Sample metadata almost always included a de-identified subject ID, COVID-19 status, age in years and sex. A freely available public database, intended as a resource for researchers studying the immune response to SARS-CoV-2, is where the repertoires were released. The samples were drawn from the first 160 participants of the ongoing ImmuneRACE study and from over 950 subjects provided by 6 global collaborators. The material from the prospective study consisted of cDNA or gDNA derived from T cells, B-cell-depleted T cells, or PBMCs. The dataset comprised deeply sampled blood TCRbeta repertoires from subjects exposed to, actively infected with, or recovered from COVID-19. Here is what the overall study found, with its caveats: The quantity of clinical and demographic metadata differed by source and by participant and was supplied without curation.

The CDR3 sequence holds 14 residues, the cysteine and phenylalanine included. Just the 42-base CDR3 DNA is kept, in frame starting at base 1. For this chain, trimming is 5 bases at the V end and 4 bases at the J end, and the number of junction bases without a gene match is 7. CDR1 SGHTA and CDR2 FQGNSA were looked up in the germline V gene. TCRbeta CDR3 regions were amplified from genomic DNA using the immunoSEQ Assay, a bias-controlled multiplex PCR. The original methods were these. The number of nucleated cells in each sample was estimated by amplification of reference gene primers within the assay. To quantify the absolute abundance of each unique TCRbeta CDR3 rearrangement, sequence reads were collapsed and filtered. For each sample, productive Simpson clonality was calculated as the square root of Simpson's diversity index over productive rearrangements. TCRdb obtained this table from immuneACCESS and retained in-frame rearrangements with V and J assigned. These tables miss some clones; where compared with another copy, unresolved V genes account for less than half of the shortfall, and the remainder is unexplained. The D gene and trimming were derived from the DNA, and the V and J assignments and clone size from that table. A total of around 250,000 clones appear in this sample, about 86% of them only once. 6.2% of the sample belongs to the ten largest clones.

On this clone itself: Its antigen is currently not known. No qualities accompany the bases; no much larger clone lies one base away.

Whole blood was collected in K2EDTA tubes by collaborating institutions according to the institutions' own protocols. For TCRbeta analysis, collaborators shipped samples as frozen whole blood, isolated PBMCs, or DNA extracted from either of those sample types. The chain employs TRBV7-2 and TRBJ1-2, with 7 central nucleotides matching TRBD1. Sequenced sample: peripheral blood. This clonotype was obtained from a man between 60 and 70 years old with acute or convalescent COVID-19. The CDR3 here reads CASSQGQRFYGYTF. The sequence in DNA is TGTGCCAGCAGCCAGGGACAGAGATTCTATGGCTACACCTTC.